This T cell receptor (beta chain) was identified during a study of T cells in localized non-small cell lung cancer. Germline CDR1 reads MNHEY; CDR2 reads SMNVEV (reference sequence). The CDR3 length is 15 residues. With 3 bases removed from V and 7 bases from J, the gap between germline ends came to 15 bases. Repertoires were generated with immunoSEQ multiplex PCR, while TCRdb's copy carries only in-frame clones and drops some. The sample contains tens of thousands of clones, around nine tenths of which appear only once. For this clone: The antigen remains unidentified.

Findings of the study overall: Uninvolved neighboring lung showed the greatest T cell clonality, exceeding tumor.

The chain carries TRBV27 and TRBJ1-4, with D perhaps matching TRBD1 (6 bases). The source of this sequence is a female donor with stage II lung adenocarcinoma. The specimen comprised PBMCs, sampled before any cancer treatment. The CDR3 DNA is TGTGCCAGCAGTTTCAAGGGGGGGGCGGGTGAAAAACTGTTTTTT. It specifies CASSFKGGAGEKLFF.